This TCR beta chain was observed in a study of T cells in Graves' hyperthyroidism and ophthalmopathy. Study-level points and caveats: Ophthalmopathy was told apart from stable hyperthyroidism by a 13 V-J model. Blood also showed most of the thyroid clonotypes that were expanded above 0.001.

Amplified TCR beta CDR3 regions derived from RNA transcripts. An initial round of RT-PCR targeting the TCR CDR3 relied on the HTBI primer set. TCRdb recomputed calls from the multiplex PCR reads with MiXCR, one row per CDR3 protein. The sample lists around 600,000 distinct CDR3 sequences; around 15% were seen once. V was shortened by 6 bases and J by 0 bases, with 17 bases between the two germline ends. CDR3 length equals 16 residues. Germline loops: CDR1 KGHDR, CDR2 SFDVKD. Many counts were recorded for this clonotype. As yet, its antigen is unknown. Sequencing input: blood. The rearrangement links TRBV24-1 to TRBJ2-7; D may be TRBD1 or TRBD2 (5 bases each). The TCR sequence derives from a woman aged 45-65 years with Graves' ophthalmopathy. Here the CDR3 reads CATSHRDGGPSYEQYF. The DNA for the CDR3 is TGTGCCACCAGTCACCGGGACGGAGGACCCTCCTACGAGCAGTACTTC.